Each of the 4 T cell receptor beta chains below was sequenced from the same sample in a study of blood T cell repertoires in COVID-19. TCRdb's table, derived via immunoSEQ multiplex PCR, lists solely in-frame clones and lacks some. The sample includes 270,000 or so clones, around 90% seen only once; the top ten take approximately 2.4%. Sequencing was performed on PBMCs or T cells enriched from blood (not recorded which). These receptors all come from a woman in her thirties or forties with acute COVID-19.

In its sample, this clone was seen once. This chain connects TRBV2 to TRBJ1-2; D is ambiguous. The V gene lost 3 bases and the J gene lost 7 bases, with 9 bases spanning the gap. Per the germline V gene, CDR1 is SNHLY and CDR2 is FYNNEI. CDR3 length equals 12 residues. This CDR3 is CASSDDGGGYTF. The CDR3 DNA reads TGTGCCAGCAGTGACGACGGAGGTGGCTACACCTTC.

This rearrangement joins TRBV21-1 to TRBJ1-4. TRBV21-1 is assigned pseudogene status. The CDR3 totals 15 residues. CDR3 DNA: TGTGCCAGCATCGGGGGGGGTGCAACTAATGAAAAACTGTTTTTT. It codes for CASIGGGATNEKLFF.

The J gene is TRBJ1-1, the V gene TRBV5-1, with TRBD1 matching over 7 bases. V dropped 2 bases and J dropped 5; count of bases not matched to a gene: 15. In germline, CDR1 is SGHRS, CDR2 YFSETQ. The CDR3 runs 17 residues. The CDR3 loop is CASSLQTVTGKVTEAFF. CDR3 bases: TGCGCCAGCAGCTTACAAACCGTGACAGGGAAGGTTACTGAAGCTTTCTTT. The complete variable domain, with remaining parts taken from reference TRBV5-1 and TRBJ1-1, reads KAGVTQTPRYLIKTRGQQVTLSCSPISGHRSVSWYQQTPGQGLQFLFEYFSETQRNKGNFPGRFSGRQFSNSRSEMNVSTLELGDSALYLCASSLQTVTGKVTEAFFGQGTRLTVV.

This clone was seen once. The chain carries TRBV6-5 and TRBJ2-7, with a tentative D call TRBD1 (6 bases). Germline values: CDR1 MNHEY, CDR2 SVGAGI. Trimming cost V 5 bases and J 8 bases, with 19 bases left between them. The CDR3 length is 14 residues. CDR3 DNA: TGTGCCAGCAGTATCCAACAGACAGGCAACCAGCAGTACTTC. Amino acid sequence: CASSIQQTGNQQYF.